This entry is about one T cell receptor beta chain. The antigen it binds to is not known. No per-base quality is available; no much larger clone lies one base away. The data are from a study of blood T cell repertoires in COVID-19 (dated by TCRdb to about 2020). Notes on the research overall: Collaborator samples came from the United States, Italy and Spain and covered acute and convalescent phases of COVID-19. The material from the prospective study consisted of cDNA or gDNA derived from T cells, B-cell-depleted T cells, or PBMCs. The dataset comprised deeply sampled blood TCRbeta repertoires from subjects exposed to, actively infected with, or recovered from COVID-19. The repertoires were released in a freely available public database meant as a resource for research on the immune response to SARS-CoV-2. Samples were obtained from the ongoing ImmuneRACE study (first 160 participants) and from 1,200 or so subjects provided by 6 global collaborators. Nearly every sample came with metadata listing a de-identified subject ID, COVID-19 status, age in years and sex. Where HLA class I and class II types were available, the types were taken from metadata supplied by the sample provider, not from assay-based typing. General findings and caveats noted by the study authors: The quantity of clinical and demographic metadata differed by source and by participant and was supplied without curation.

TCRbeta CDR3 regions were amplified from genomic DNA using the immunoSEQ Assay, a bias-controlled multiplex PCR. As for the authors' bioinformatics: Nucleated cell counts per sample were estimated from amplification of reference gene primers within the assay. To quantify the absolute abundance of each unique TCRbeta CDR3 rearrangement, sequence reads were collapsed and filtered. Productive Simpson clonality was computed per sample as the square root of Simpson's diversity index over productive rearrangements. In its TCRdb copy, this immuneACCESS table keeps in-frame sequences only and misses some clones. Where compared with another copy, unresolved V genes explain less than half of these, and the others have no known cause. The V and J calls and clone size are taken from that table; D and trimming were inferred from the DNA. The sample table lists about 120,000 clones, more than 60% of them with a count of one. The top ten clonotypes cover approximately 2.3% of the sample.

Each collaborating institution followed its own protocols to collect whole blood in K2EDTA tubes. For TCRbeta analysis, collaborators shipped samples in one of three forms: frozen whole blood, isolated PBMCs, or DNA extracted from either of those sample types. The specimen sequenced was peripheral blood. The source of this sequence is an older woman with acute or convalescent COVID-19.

At the DNA level, the sequence is TGTGCCAGCAGCCCCCGGCTTGGCGGGAGGGCCTTTCTCTACGAGCAGTACTTC. Its amino acids are CASSPRLGGRAFLYEQYF. The chain employs TRBV3-1 (or the pseudogene TRBV3-2) and TRBJ2-7, and 9 junctional nucleotides match TRBD2. Germline trimming: 4 bases from V, 3 bases from J; junction bases outside gene matches: 16. The CDR3 spans 18 residues, from the cysteine through the phenylalanine. Of all the DNA, just the CDR3 is kept, 54 bases in frame from base 1. For CDR1 and CDR2, the germline V gene (reference sequence) lists LGHDT and YNNKEL.